This entry lists 10 T cell receptor beta chains sequenced from one sample in a study of blood T cells in healthy people across ages. PCR was performed a second time for about 7 to 11 cycles using a sample-barcoded 5' primer and a J-beta primer mix. Using its own MiXCR run on the 5' RACE reads, TCRdb lists one record per CDR3 protein. This table holds hundreds of thousands of distinct CDR3 sequences, roughly 49% found once. Sample: blood. The receptors shown here come from a woman aged 55 to 70 in good health.

This clonotype was detected only a few times. This chain joins TRBV20-1 and TRBJ2-7, with D possibly being TRBD2 (5 bases). The CDR3 is 12 residues long. Germline V gene data show CDR1 as DFQATT and CDR2 as SNEGSKA (reference sequence). V lost 3 bases to trimming and J lost 7 bases, with 13 bases between them. In DNA, the CDR3 is TGCAGTGCTAGGAGGGTCGTGAATGAGCAGTACTTC. Encoded protein: CSARRVVNEQYF.

CDR3 nucleotide sequence: TGTGCCAGCAGCTTAAGTGTGACAGGGCTTTCGGAGACCCAGTACTTC. Translation gives CASSLSVTGLSETQYF. The gene calls are TRBV7-2 and TRBJ2-5, with 7 bases identical to TRBD1. Per germline, CDR1 SGHTA and CDR2 FQGNSA. The CDR3 extends over 16 amino acids. The V segment lost 2 bases and the J segment 5 bases; nucleotides outside the gene matches: 11.

The CDR3 nucleotides are TGTGCCAGCAGCCGAGAACCTAGCGGGGCTTACAATGAGCAGTTCTTC. Translation: CASSREPSGAYNEQFF. This chain links TRBV4-2 with TRBJ2-1; TRBD2 aligns across 9 bases. Germline CDR1 LGHNA, CDR2 YNFKEQ. With 4 bases clipped from V and 4 bases from J, the junction kept 8 bases outside the gene matches. The length of the CDR3 is 16 residues.

Points on this clonotype: Since a much larger clone is just one base distant, this may be a read error. The chain has TRBV21-1 and TRBJ2-3; the DNA was not used to check the table's D call, TRBD1. TRBV21-1 is classified as a pseudogene. The CDR3 is made up of 16 amino acids. CDR3 sequence reads: CASSPSPGLGTETQYF. The DNA of the CDR3 is TGTGCCAGCAGCCCATCGCCCGGATTAGGCACAGAGACGCAGTATTTT.

In its sample, this clonotype was seen a few times. The V call is TRBV28, the J call TRBJ2-7; 8 positions agree with TRBD1. V trimming: 4 bases; J trimming: 3 bases; junction bases outside the gene matches: 14. Germline V gene sequence: CDR1 MDHEN, CDR2 SYDVKM. This CDR3 has 17 amino acids. The CDR3 nucleotides read TGTGCCAGCAGTTCGCTTCAACTCGGGACAGGAAACTACGAGCAGTACTTC. Amino acid sequence: CASSSLQLGTGNYEQYF.

This clonotype has more than one count but fewer than ten. The rearrangement joins TRBV7-9 to TRBJ1-1; 9 nucleotides agree with TRBD1. The CDR3 has 16 residues. CDR1 is SEHNR and CDR2 is FQNEAQ in the germline V gene (reference sequence). V was clipped by 5 bases and J by 3 bases; unmatched bases: 10. The CDR3: CASSAPQGARDTEAFF. The CDR3 region has the DNA TGTGCCAGCAGCGCACCACAGGGGGCGCGGGACACTGAAGCTTTCTTT.

The V call is TRBV6-5, the J call TRBJ2-1, with D possibly being TRBD1 or TRBD2 (6 bases each). Germline loops: CDR1 MNHEY, CDR2 SVGAGI. Trimming shortened V by 9 bases and J by 6 bases, and 18 bases separated the two germline ends. The CDR3 covers 14 residues. CDR3 amino acids: CASRGAQGGNEQFF. The CDR3 DNA reads as TGTGCCAGTAGGGGGGCGCAGGGCGGCAATGAGCAGTTCTTC.

The CDR3 nucleotides are TGTGCCAGCAGCTTAAGCTGGGACTCCTACGAGCAGTACTTC. It translates to CASSLSWDSYEQYF. This rearrangement joins TRBV7-2 to TRBJ2-7; D gene unclear. This CDR3 region has 14 residues. CDR1 is SGHTA and CDR2 is FQGNSA in the germline V gene. Trimming removed 2 bases from V and 0 bases from J, with 8 bases in between.

The chain uses TRBV7-2 and TRBJ1-2; no firm D call. Germline V gene sequence: CDR1 SGHTA, CDR2 FQGNSA. The CDR3 loop spans 12 amino acids. Trimming left V 2 bases short and J 8 bases short, with 9 bases between. In nucleotides, the CDR3 is TGTGCCAGCAGCTTAATGCAGGCCGGCTACACCTTC. Protein: CASSLMQAGYTF.

This clonotype was picked up one time. The J gene is TRBJ2-3, the V gene TRBV15; TRBD2 matches 9 bases. Germline CDR1 and CDR2: LNHNV and YYDKDF (reference sequence). Trimming removed 5 bases from V and 5 bases from J; junction bases left unmatched: 11. This CDR3 spans 16 amino acids. The CDR3 sequence: CATSRGLAGSQDTQYF. CDR3 DNA sequence: TGTGCCACCAGCCGAGGCCTAGCGGGAAGTCAAGATACGCAGTATTTT.